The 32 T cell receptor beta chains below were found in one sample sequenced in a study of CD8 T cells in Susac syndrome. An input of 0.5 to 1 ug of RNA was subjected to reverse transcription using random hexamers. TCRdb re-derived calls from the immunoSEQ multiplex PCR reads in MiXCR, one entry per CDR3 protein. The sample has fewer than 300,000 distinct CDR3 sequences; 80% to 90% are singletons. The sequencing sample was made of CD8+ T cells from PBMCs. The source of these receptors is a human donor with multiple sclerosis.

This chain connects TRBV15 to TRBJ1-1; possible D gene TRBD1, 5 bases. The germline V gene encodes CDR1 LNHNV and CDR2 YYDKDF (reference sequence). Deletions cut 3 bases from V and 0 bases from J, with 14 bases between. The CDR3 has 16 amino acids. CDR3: CATSREVGAMNTEAFF. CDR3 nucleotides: TGTGCCACCAGCAGGGAAGTCGGGGCGATGAACACTGAAGCTTTCTTT.

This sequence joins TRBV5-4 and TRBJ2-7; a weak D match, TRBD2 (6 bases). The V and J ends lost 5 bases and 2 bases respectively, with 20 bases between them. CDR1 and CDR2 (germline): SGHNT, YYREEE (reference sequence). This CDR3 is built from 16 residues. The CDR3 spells CASRPSGDSSPYEQYF. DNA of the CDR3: TGTGCCAGCAGGCCGTCGGGGGACTCGAGCCCCTACGAGCAGTACTTC. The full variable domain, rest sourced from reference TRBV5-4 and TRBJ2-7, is ETGVTQSPTHLIKTRGQQVTLRCSSQSGHNTVSWYQQALGQGPQFIFQYYREEENGRGNFPPRFSGLQFPNYSSELNVNALELDDSALYLCASRPSGDSSPYEQYFGPGTRLTVT.

CDR3: CASSSRRVYGYTF. The CDR3 DNA follows: TGTGCCAGCAGTTCGCGACGCGTCTATGGCTACACCTTC. The J gene is TRBJ1-2, the V gene TRBV6-5; D remains unclear. Germline CDR1 reads MNHEY; CDR2 reads SVGAGI. The V gene lost 4 bases and the J gene lost 4 bases, with 10 bases spanning the gap. The CDR3 runs 13 residues.

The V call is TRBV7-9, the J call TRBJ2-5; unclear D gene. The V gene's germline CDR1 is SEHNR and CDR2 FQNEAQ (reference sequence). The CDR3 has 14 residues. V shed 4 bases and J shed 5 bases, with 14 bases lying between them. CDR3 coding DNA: TGTGCCAGCAGCTCAGAGTCTTTTTTGGAGACCCAGTACTTC. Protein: CASSSESFLETQYF. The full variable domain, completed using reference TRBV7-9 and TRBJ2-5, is DTGVSQNPRHKITKRGQNVTFRCDPISEHNRLYWYRQTLGQGPEFLTYFQNEAQLEKSRLLSDRFSAERPKGSFSTLEIQRTEQGDSAMYLCASSSESFLETQYFGPGTRLLVL.

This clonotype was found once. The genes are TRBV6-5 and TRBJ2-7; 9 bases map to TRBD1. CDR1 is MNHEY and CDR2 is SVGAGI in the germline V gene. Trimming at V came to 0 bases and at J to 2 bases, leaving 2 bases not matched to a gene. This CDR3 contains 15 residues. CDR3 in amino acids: CASSYSGTGTYEQYF. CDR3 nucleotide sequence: TGTGCCAGCAGTTACTCTGGGACAGGGACCTACGAGCAGTACTTC.

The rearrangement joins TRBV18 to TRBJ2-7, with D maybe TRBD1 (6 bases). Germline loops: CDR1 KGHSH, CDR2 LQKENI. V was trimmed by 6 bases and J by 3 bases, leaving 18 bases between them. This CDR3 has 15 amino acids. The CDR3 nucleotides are TGTGCCAGCTCCGAACCGGACAGCCCTAACTACGAGCAGTACTTC. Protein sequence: CASSEPDSPNYEQYF.

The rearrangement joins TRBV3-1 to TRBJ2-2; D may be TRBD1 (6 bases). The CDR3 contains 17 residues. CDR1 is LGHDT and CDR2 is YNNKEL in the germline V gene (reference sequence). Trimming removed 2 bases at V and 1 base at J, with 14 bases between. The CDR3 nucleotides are TGTGCCAGCAGCCAATTACCGGGACACGGGAACACCGGGGAGCTGTTTTTT. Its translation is CASSQLPGHGNTGELFF.

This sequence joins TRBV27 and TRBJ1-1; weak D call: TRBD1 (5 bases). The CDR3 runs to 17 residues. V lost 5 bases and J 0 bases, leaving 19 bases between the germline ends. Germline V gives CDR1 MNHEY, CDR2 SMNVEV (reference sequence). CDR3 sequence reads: CASSKGRGRQMNTEAFF. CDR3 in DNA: TGTGCCAGCAGTAAAGGGAGGGGCCGACAGATGAACACTGAAGCTTTCTTT.

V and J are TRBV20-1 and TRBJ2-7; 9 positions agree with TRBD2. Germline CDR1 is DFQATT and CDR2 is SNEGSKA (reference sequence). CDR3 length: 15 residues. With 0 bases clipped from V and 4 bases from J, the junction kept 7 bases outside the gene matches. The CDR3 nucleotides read TGCAGTGCTAGAGATTTGCGGGAGGGCGTGTACGAGCAGTACTTC. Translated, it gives CSARDLREGVYEQYF.

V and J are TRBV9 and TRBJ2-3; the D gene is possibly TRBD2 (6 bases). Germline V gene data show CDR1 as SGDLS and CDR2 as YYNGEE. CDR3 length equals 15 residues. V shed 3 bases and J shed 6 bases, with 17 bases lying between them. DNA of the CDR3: TGTGCCAGCAGCGCCCGGGGGAATCTGCGGGATACGCAGTATTTT. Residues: CASSARGNLRDTQYF.

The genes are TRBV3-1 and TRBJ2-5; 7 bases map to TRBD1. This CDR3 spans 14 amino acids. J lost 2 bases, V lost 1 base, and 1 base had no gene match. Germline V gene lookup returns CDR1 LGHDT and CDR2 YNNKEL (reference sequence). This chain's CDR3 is CASSQARGQETQYF. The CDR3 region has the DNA TGTGCCAGCAGCCAAGCCAGGGGGCAAGAGACCCAGTACTTC.

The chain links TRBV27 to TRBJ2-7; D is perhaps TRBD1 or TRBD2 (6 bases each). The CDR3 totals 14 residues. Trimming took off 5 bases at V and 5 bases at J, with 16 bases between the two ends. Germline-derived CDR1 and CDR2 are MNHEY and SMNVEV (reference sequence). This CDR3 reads CASSNPGAINEQYF. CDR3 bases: TGTGCCAGCAGTAACCCGGGGGCTATCAACGAGCAGTACTTC.

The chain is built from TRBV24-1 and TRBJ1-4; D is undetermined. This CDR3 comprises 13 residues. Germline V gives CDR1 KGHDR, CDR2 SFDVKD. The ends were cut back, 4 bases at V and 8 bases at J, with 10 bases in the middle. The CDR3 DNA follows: TGTGCCACCAGTGACGCTTACGGCGAAAAACTGTTTTTT. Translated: CATSDAYGEKLFF.

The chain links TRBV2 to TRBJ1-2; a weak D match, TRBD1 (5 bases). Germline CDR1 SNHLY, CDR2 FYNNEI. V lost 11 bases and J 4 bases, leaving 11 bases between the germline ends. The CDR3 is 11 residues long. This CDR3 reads CAGQGRYGYTF. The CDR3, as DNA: TGTGCCGGCCAGGGACGCTATGGCTACACCTTC. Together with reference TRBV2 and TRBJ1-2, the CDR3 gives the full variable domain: EPEVTQTPSHQVTQMGQEVILRCVPISNHLYFYWYRQILGQKVEFLVSFYNNEISEKSEIFDDQFSVERPDGSNFTLKIRSTKLEDSAMYFCAGQGRYGYTFGSGTRLTVV.

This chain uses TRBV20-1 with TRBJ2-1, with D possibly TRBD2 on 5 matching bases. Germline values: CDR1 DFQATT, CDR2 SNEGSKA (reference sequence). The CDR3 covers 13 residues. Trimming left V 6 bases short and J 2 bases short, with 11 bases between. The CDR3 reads CSADYEAYNEQFF. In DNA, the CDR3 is TGCAGTGCCGACTACGAGGCCTACAATGAGCAGTTCTTC.

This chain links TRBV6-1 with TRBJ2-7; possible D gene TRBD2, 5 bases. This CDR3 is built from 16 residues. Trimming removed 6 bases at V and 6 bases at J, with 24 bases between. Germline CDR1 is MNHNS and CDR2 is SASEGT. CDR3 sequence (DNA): TGTGCCAGCAGCCCTCTAGTGAGAGGAGGTACCTCCGAGCAGTACTTC. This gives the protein CASSPLVRGGTSEQYF.

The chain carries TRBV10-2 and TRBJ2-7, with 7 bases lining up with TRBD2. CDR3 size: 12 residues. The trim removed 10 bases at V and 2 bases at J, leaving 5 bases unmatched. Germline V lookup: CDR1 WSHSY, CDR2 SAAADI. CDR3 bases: TGCGCCACCCAGCGGGATCCCTACGAGCAGTACTTC. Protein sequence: CATQRDPYEQYF.

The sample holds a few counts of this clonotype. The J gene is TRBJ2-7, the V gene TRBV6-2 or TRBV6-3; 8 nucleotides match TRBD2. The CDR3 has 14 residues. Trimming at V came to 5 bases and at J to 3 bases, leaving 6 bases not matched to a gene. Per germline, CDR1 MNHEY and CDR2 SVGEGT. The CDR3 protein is CASSPTSGLYEQYF. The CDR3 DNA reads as TGTGCCAGCAGTCCTACTAGCGGTCTCTACGAGCAGTACTTC.

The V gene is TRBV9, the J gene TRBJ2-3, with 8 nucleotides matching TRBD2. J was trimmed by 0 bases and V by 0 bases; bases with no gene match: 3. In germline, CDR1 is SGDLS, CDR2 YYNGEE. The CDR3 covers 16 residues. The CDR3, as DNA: TGTGCCAGCAGCGTAGTCCCTAGCGGGAGCACAGATACGCAGTATTTT. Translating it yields CASSVVPSGSTDTQYF.

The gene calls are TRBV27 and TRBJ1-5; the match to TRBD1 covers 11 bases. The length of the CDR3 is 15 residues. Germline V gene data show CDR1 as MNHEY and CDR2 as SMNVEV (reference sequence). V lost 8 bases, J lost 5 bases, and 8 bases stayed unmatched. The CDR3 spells CASGSGTGGDQPQHF. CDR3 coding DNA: TGTGCCAGCGGAAGTGGGACAGGGGGAGATCAGCCCCAGCATTTT.

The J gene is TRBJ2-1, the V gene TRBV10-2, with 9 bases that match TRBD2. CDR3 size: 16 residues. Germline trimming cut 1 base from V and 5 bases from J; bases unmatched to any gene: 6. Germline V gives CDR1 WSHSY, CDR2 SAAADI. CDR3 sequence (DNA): TGCGCCAGCAGTGAGTATAGGGCTAGCGGGGACAATGAGCAGTTCTTC. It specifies CASSEYRASGDNEQFF.

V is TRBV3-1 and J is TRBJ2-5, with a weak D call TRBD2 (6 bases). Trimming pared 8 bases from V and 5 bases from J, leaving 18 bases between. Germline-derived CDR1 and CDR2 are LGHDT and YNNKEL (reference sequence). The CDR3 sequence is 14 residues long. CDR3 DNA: TGTGCCAGCCTCTGGACGGGGGTAGGGGAGACCCAGTACTTC. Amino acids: CASLWTGVGETQYF.

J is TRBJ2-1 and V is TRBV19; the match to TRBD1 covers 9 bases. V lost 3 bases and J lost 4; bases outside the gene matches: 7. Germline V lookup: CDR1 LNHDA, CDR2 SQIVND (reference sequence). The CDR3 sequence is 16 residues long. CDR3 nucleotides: TGTGCCAGTAGTATTGTGACAGGGGGAGAATACAATGAGCAGTTCTTC. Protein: CASSIVTGGEYNEQFF.

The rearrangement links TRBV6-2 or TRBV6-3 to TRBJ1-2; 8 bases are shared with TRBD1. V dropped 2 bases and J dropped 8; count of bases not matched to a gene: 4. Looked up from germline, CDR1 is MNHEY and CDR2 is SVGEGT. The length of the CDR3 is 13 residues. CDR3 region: CASSYDRGGGYTF. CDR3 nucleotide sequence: TGTGCCAGCAGTTACGACAGGGGAGGGGGCTACACCTTC.

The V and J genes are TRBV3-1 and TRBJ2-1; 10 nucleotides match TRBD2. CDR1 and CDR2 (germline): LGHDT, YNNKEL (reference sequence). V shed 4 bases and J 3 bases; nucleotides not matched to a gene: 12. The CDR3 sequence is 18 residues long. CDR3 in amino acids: CASSPTEGLAGVYNEQFF. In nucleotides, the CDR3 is TGTGCCAGCAGCCCTACAGAGGGGCTAGCGGGGGTCTACAATGAGCAGTTCTTC.

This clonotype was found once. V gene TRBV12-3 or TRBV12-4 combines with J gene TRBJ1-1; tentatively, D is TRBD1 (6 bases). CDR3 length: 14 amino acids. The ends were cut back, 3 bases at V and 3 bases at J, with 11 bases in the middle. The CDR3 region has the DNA TGTGCCAGCAGTTTCAGGGGTACGGACACTGAAGCTTTCTTT. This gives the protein CASSFRGTDTEAFF.

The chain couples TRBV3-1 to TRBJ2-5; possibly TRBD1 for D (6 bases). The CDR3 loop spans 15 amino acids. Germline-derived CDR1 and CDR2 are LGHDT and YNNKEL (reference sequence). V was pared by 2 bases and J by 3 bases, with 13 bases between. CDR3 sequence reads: CASSQSRDTEETQYF. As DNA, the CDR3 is TGTGCCAGCAGCCAATCCCGGGACACTGAAGAGACCCAGTACTTC.

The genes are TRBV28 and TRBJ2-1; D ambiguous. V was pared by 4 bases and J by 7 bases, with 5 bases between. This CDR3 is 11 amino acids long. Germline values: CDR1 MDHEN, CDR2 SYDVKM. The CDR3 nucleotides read TGTGCCAGCAGTTCAATGAATGAGCAGTTCTTC. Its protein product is CASSSMNEQFF.

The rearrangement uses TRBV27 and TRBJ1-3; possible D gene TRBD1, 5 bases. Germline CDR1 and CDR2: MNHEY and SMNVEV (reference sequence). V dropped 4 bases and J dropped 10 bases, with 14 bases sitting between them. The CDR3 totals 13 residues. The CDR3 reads CASSSGGLTTIYF. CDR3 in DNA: TGTGCCAGCAGTTCCGGGGGTCTTACAACCATATATTTT.

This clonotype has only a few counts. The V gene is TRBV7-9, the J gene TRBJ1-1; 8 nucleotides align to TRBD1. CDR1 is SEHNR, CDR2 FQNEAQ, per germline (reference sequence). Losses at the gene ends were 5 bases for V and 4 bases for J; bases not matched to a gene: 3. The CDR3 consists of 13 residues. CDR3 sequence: CASSLTGGTEAFF. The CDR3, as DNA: TGTGCCAGCAGCCTCACAGGGGGCACTGAAGCTTTCTTT.

DNA of the CDR3: TGTGCCAGCAGCTTCTCTATCGGGGGGCGAACCCTGAACACTGAAGCTTTCTTT. Its protein is CASSFSIGGRTLNTEAFF. The V gene is TRBV5-4, the J gene TRBJ1-1; the D gene is possibly TRBD1 (6 bases). The V and J ends lost 2 bases and 0 bases respectively, with 20 bases between them. Germline V lookup: CDR1 SGHNT, CDR2 YYREEE (reference sequence). This CDR3 region has 18 residues. The full variable domain, with the rest looked up from reference TRBV5-4 and TRBJ1-1, is ETGVTQSPTHLIKTRGQQVTLRCSSQSGHNTVSWYQQALGQGPQFIFQYYREEENGRGNFPPRFSGLQFPNYSSELNVNALELDDSALYLCASSFSIGGRTLNTEAFFGQGTRLTVV.

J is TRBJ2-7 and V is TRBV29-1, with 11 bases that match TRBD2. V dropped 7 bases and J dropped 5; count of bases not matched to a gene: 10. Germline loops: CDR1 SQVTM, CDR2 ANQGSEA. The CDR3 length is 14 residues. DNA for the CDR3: TGCAGCGCCTTAGCGGGAGGGCCTGTAAACGAGCAGTACTTC. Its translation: CSALAGGPVNEQYF.